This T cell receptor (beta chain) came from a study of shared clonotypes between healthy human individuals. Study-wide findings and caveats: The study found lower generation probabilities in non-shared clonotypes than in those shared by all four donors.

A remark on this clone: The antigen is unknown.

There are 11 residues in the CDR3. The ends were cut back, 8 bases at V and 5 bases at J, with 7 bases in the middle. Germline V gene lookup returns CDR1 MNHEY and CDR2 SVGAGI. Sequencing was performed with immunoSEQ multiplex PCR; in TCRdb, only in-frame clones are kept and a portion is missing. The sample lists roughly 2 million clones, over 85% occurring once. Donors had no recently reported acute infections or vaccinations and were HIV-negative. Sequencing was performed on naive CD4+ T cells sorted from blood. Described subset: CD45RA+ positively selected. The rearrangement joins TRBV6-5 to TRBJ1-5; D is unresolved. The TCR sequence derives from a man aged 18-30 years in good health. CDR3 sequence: CASGNDQPQHF. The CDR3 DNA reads TGTGCCAGCGGAAACGATCAGCCCCAGCATTTT.